The 9 T cell receptor beta chains given below trace back to one sample, sequenced in a study of blood T cell repertoires in COVID-19. Measured with immunoSEQ multiplex PCR; TCRdb has only the in-frame clones, and not every one. The repertoire includes 210,000 or so clones, 92% of them detected once, and 1% to 1.5% sits in the top ten. Sequencing used peripheral blood. All receptors come from a young man with acute or convalescent COVID-19.

The chain employs TRBV5-1 and TRBJ2-1, with a weak D call TRBD2 (6 bases). V gave up 0 bases and J gave up 8 bases, with 15 bases separating them. CDR3 length equals 15 residues. Germline lookup yields CDR1 SGHRS and CDR2 YFSETQ. The CDR3 DNA reads as TGCGCCAGCAGCTTGGTGGCTGGGAGGAGGGATGAGCAGTTCTTC. Its translation is CASSLVAGRRDEQFF.

The CDR3 coding sequence is TGTGCCAGCAGCGCTAGATTGGAGGCAGATACGCAGTATTTT. This gives the protein CASSARLEADTQYF. The gene calls are TRBV7-9 and TRBJ2-3, with D possibly matching TRBD2 (5 bases). The CDR3 consists of 14 residues. The V gene's germline CDR1 is SEHNR and CDR2 FQNEAQ (reference sequence). Trimming shortened V by 5 bases and J by 4 bases, and 13 bases separated the two germline ends.

The chain carries TRBV29-1 and TRBJ2-7, with 12 bases lining up with TRBD2. Trimming at V came to 3 bases and at J to 4 bases, leaving 4 bases not matched to a gene. The CDR3 is 14 residues long. The germline V gene has CDR1 SQVTM and CDR2 ANQGSEA. CDR3 sequence reads: CSVDSSGGAYEQYF. DNA for the CDR3: TGCAGCGTTGATTCTAGCGGGGGGGCGTACGAGCAGTACTTC.

This chain connects TRBV2 to TRBJ1-3, with a tentative D call TRBD1 (5 bases). The V gene's germline CDR1 is SNHLY and CDR2 FYNNEI. V was shortened by 8 bases and J by 0 bases, with 8 bases between the two germline ends. The CDR3 is 13 residues long. The CDR3 protein is CASGGGSGNTIYF. CDR3 sequence (DNA): TGTGCCAGCGGGGGGGGCTCTGGAAACACCATATATTTT.

Details on this clone: Other DNA sequences in this sample translate to the same CDR3. The rearrangement links TRBV6-5 to TRBJ2-5; TRBD2 aligns across 11 bases. Trimming at V came to 5 bases and at J to 2 bases, leaving 4 bases not matched to a gene. The germline V gene encodes CDR1 MNHEY and CDR2 SVGAGI. The CDR3 loop spans 15 amino acids. The CDR3: CASSPLAGGQETQYF. In DNA, the CDR3 is TGTGCCAGCAGTCCCCTAGCGGGGGGTCAAGAGACCCAGTACTTC.

V and J are TRBV6-5 and TRBJ1-1; 9 bases agree with TRBD1. Germline V lookup: CDR1 MNHEY, CDR2 SVGAGI. CDR3 size: 14 residues. After removal of 2 bases from V and 5 bases from J, the junction contained 3 bases not matched to a gene. CDR3 bases: TGTGCCAGCAGTTACGGACAGGGGAGGACTGAAGCTTTCTTT. Encoded protein: CASSYGQGRTEAFF.

V usage is TRBV2 and J usage is TRBJ2-1; 10 positions agree with TRBD2. The V gene end was trimmed by 6 bases and the J gene end by 0 bases; junction bases not matched to a gene: 8. CDR3 length: 17 amino acids. Germline values: CDR1 SNHLY, CDR2 FYNNEI. The CDR3, as DNA: TGTGCCAGCAGGCCGGGACTAGCGCTAAGCTCCTACAATGAGCAGTTCTTC. Its protein is CASRPGLALSSYNEQFF.

This chain uses TRBV19 with TRBJ1-2; a weak D match, TRBD1 (5 bases). Trimming pared 5 bases from V and 2 bases from J, leaving 9 bases between. The CDR3 loop spans 13 amino acids. From germline, CDR1 is LNHDA and CDR2 SQIVND (reference sequence). CDR3 in amino acids: CASSVKGNYGYTF. The DNA for the CDR3 is TGTGCCAGTAGTGTAAAGGGGAACTATGGCTACACCTTC.

The chain links TRBV7-9 to TRBJ1-2, with a tentative D call TRBD1 (5 bases). V lost 5 bases and J lost 7, with 14 bases in between. Germline CDR1 reads SEHNR; CDR2 reads FQNEAQ (reference sequence). This CDR3 comprises 13 residues. CDR3 sequence (DNA): TGTGCCAGCAGCAGGGATCCAGGGTTTGGCTACACCTTC. Protein sequence: CASSRDPGFGYTF.